This T cell receptor (beta chain) originates from a study of early T cells in non-severe SARS-CoV-2 infection. Points from the study as a whole: VDJdb matching skewed toward anti-spike CD8 responses, missing private and CD4 specificities.

Worth noting for this clonotype: What it binds is not known.

Individual cDNA molecules received unique molecular identifiers during library preparation. From the 5' RACE reads, TCRdb called clonotypes with MiXCR, one entry per CDR3 protein. The table includes 64,000 or so distinct CDR3 sequences, roughly 13% detected once. This CDR3 contains 11 residues. V was clipped by 6 bases and J by 6 bases, with 9 bases between them. Germline loops: CDR1 DFQATT, CDR2 SNEGSKA (reference sequence). The sequence was collected from an adult who was a healthcare worker with PCR-confirmed SARS-CoV-2 infection or an uninfected control (not recorded which). The rearrangement joins TRBV20-1 to TRBJ2-1; TRBD2 is a possible D gene (5 bases). Here the sequenced sample was whole blood, taken at baseline. The CDR3: CSAGSVNEQFF. DNA of the CDR3: TGCAGTGCGGGTAGCGTCAATGAGCAGTTCTTC.